The rows below give T cell receptor beta chains drawn from one sample of a study of blood T cells in healthy people across ages. MiXCR, run by TCRdb on the 5' RACE reads, gives a single entry per CDR3 protein. The table records about 680,000 distinct CDR3 sequences, around 48% of them present only once. Source material: blood. These receptors originate from an older woman in good health. Each CDR3 is given with its conserved first and last residue. D genes are given only for firm matches. Clone sizes are given selectively: once, few, many, or a class where the clone is expanded.

TRBV29-1,TRBJ2-5,-,-,13,CSVEETARETQYF,TGCAGCGTTGAAGAAACGGCCCGGGAGACCCAGTACTTC
TRBV5-1,TRBJ2-7,-,-,12,CASSLDQGEQYF,TGCGCCAGCAGCTTAGATCAGGGCGAGCAGTACTTC
TRBV2,TRBJ2-3,TRBD1,-,15,CASSGGGKGTDTQYF,TGTGCCAGCAGTGGAGGGGGCAAGGGCACAGATACGCAGTATTTT
TRBV5-1,TRBJ2-3,TRBD2,-,17,CASSTSGLAGSTDTQYF,TGCGCCAGCAGCACGTCGGGACTAGCGGGTAGCACAGATACGCAGTATTTT
TRBV28,TRBJ2-5,-,many,14,CASTSSLNQETQYF,TGTGCCAGCACGTCTAGCCTCAACCAAGAGACCCAGTACTTC
TRBV5-1,TRBJ1-5,-,-,14,CASSSDNLNQPQHF,TGCGCCAGCAGCTCAGACAACCTCAATCAGCCCCAGCATTTT
TRBV12-3/TRBV12-4,TRBJ2-1,-,-,12,CASSQRDVEQFF,TGTGCCAGCAGTCAACGAGACGTTGAGCAGTTCTTC
TRBV5-1,TRBJ2-7,TRBD1,-,14,CASKKQGASYEQYF,TGCGCCAGCAAAAAACAGGGGGCGTCCTACGAGCAGTACTTC
TRBV7-2,TRBJ2-1,TRBD2,-,16,CASSLLGGGGPNEQFF,TGTGCCAGCAGCTTATTGGGGGGGGGAGGGCCGAATGAGCAGTTCTTC
TRBV4-2,TRBJ2-7,TRBD1,few,16,CASSQDRDRGNNEQYF,TGTGCCAGCAGCCAAGATAGGGACAGGGGGAACAATGAGCAGTACTTC
TRBV28,TRBJ2-1,-,-,12,CASKGGYNEQFF,TGTGCCAGCAAGGGCGGGTACAATGAGCAGTTCTTC
TRBV7-6,TRBJ2-2,TRBD2,-,17,CASSLGRGGTDPRELFF,TGTGCCAGCAGCTTGGGTCGGGGGGGGACGGACCCCCGGGAGCTGTTTTTT
TRBV6-2/TRBV6-3,TRBJ2-3,TRBD1,-,14,CASSRDRARDTQYF,TGTGCCAGCAGCCGGGACAGGGCTCGGGATACGCAGTATTTT
TRBV5-1,TRBJ2-7,-,-,13,CASSVGFAGEQYF,TGCGCCAGCAGCGTGGGGTTTGCGGGAGAGCAGTACTTC
TRBV20-1,TRBJ1-2,TRBD1,-,12,CSAGQGPYGYTF,TGCAGTGCTGGACAGGGCCCCTATGGCTACACCTTC
TRBV7-2,TRBJ2-5,TRBD2,many,14,CASSRRGVGETQYF,TGTGCCAGCAGCCGTCGGGGGGTAGGAGAGACCCAGTACTTC
TRBV24-1,TRBJ2-3,TRBD1,once,15,CATSDPGQYTDTQYF,TGTGCCACCAGTGACCCGGGACAGTACACAGATACGCAGTATTTT
TRBV20-1,TRBJ2-1,TRBD1,-,14,CSPIRDRGQNEQFF,TGCAGTCCGATTCGGGACAGGGGGCAGAATGAGCAGTTCTTC
TRBV27,TRBJ2-7,-,-,17,CASSLSPPSAGIYEQYF,TGTGCCAGCAGTTTATCCCCCCCTAGCGCCGGGATTTACGAGCAGTACTTC
TRBV7-3,TRBJ1-5,-,-,13,CASSLAMGQPQHF,TGTGCCAGCAGCCTTGCTATGGGCCAGCCCCAGCATTTT
TRBV4-3,TRBJ2-1,-,-,23,CASSQDLDRGRVASGSSYNEQFF,TGCGCCAGCAGCCAAGACCTGGACAGGGGGCGCGTGGCTAGCGGGAGCTCCTACAATGAGCAGTTCTTC
TRBV18,TRBJ2-7,TRBD1,-,16,CASSPPGTGTLYEQYF,TGTGCCAGCTCACCACCTGGGACAGGGACTCTATACGAGCAGTACTTC
TRBV29-1,TRBJ2-1,-,-,16,CSVETVTPSSYNEQFF,TGCAGCGTTGAGACAGTTACTCCGAGCTCCTACAATGAGCAGTTCTTC
TRBV23-1,TRBJ2-5,-,once,15,CASSPARAHQETQYF,TGCGCCAGTAGTCCAGCCAGGGCCCACCAAGAGACCCAGTACTTC
TRBV28,TRBJ2-1,-,few,12,CASSLKEAEQFF,TGTGCCAGCAGTTTAAAGGAGGCGGAGCAGTTCTTC
TRBV29-1,TRBJ2-7,-,many,12,CSVEPGPDEQYF,TGCAGCGTTGAGCCAGGGCCCGACGAGCAGTACTTC
TRBV15,TRBJ2-3,-,-,15,CATSRDVASTDTQYF,TGTGCCACCAGCAGAGACGTGGCTAGCACAGATACGCAGTATTTT
TRBV2,TRBJ2-7,-,few,13,CASKSDSPGEQYF,TGTGCCAGCAAGTCCGACTCACCGGGCGAGCAGTACTTC
TRBV28,TRBJ2-7,TRBD1,few,15,CASSLWGTGSYEQYF,TGTGCCAGCAGTTTATGGGGGACAGGGAGCTACGAGCAGTACTTC